This T cell receptor beta chain was recorded in a study of T cell repertoires in cytomegalovirus infection. Across the whole study: Well-studied HLA-B-restricted CMV epitopes were used in the study alongside recently identified HLA-C-restricted ones. It can be stated that public TCR beta signatures indicated CMV infection as well as a matching HLA type.

TCRdb reprocessed the reads with MiXCR, giving one entry per CDR3 protein. Among around 500,000 distinct CDR3 sequences listed, more than 40% were seen once. In this sample, this clonotype turned up a few times. The antigen is undetermined. Germline loops: CDR1 MNHNS, CDR2 SASEGT. The CDR3 runs to 17 residues. Trimming shortened V by 2 bases and J by 0 bases, and 14 bases separated the two germline ends. Broader study findings: Summed frequency of public TCR beta families distinguished CMV carriers with the relevant HLA.

This receptor was taken from a human donor in good health (CMV status not recorded). Some clones in this sample may be carry-over from other donors' samples. This sample comprised cultured PBMCs, obtained from culture after CMV antigen stimulation. V usage is TRBV6-1 and J usage is TRBJ2-1, with D possibly being TRBD1 or TRBD2 (5 bases each). In DNA, the CDR3 is TGTGCCAGCAGTGAATCGGGGCCGGGCTTCTCCTACAATGAGCAGTTCTTC. This gives the protein CASSESGPGFSYNEQFF.